This T cell receptor (beta chain) was sequenced during a study of control samples from healthy donors and cancer patients. Trimming cost V 5 bases and J 6 bases; bases outside gene matches: 11. The germline V gene encodes CDR1 MNHEY and CDR2 SMNVEV (reference sequence). The CDR3 length is 15 residues. TCRdb's table, derived via immunoSEQ multiplex PCR, lists solely in-frame clones and lacks some. Of some 45,000 clones in the sample, roughly 90% were seen once. Sequenced sample: PBMCs. This receptor was taken from a woman between 40 and 50 years old with head and neck cancer. This rearrangement joins TRBV27 to TRBJ1-1, with 8 positions matching TRBD1. In DNA, the CDR3 is TGTGCCAGCAGTCTAAGCAGGGGGCCCGGGGCTGAAGCTTTCTTT. As protein: CASSLSRGPGAEAFF.